The 20 T cell receptor beta chains listed next were all sequenced from one sample in a study of regulatory T cells in long-lasting Graves disease. Combining iRepertoire HTBI primers with Arm-PCR of CDR3 regions, the authors built TCR beta libraries. One entry per CDR3 protein, called by TCRdb with MiXCR from the multiplex PCR reads. The sample has 650,000 to 700,000 distinct CDR3 sequences, 25% to 30% seen once. Described time point: persistent/refractory GD, antithyroid drugs over 5 years with positive TRAb. From PBMCs, RNA was extracted and then used to make the TCR library. The sample here was peripheral blood mononuclear cells (PBMCs), taken when the disease was refractory, from a patient treated with antithyroid drugs. The origin of the receptors is a female donor with Graves disease.

This clonotype was seen only a few times. The chain joins TRBV19 to TRBJ2-5, with TRBD1 matching over 8 bases. Looked up from germline, CDR1 is LNHDA and CDR2 is SQIVND (reference sequence). The V gene end was trimmed by 6 bases and the J gene end by 4 bases; junction bases not matched to a gene: 7. CDR3 length: 14 residues. The CDR3 is CASSPDRATETQYF. CDR3 DNA: TGTGCCAGTAGCCCGGACAGGGCGACAGAGACCCAGTACTTC.

For this clonotype: One base away lies a much larger clone, so this may be a sequencing read error. The chain has TRBV29-1 and TRBJ2-5, with 11 bases matching TRBD1. This CDR3 contains 13 residues. The germline gives CDR1 SQVTM, CDR2 ANQGSEA. The CDR3 region is CSVEGTGGEAQYF. The CDR3 DNA reads as TGCAGCGTTGAGGGGACAGGGGGAGAGGCCCAGTACTTC.

The chain is built from TRBV9 and TRBJ1-2; D uncertain. Germline V gene lookup returns CDR1 SGDLS and CDR2 YYNGEE. The ends were cut back, 0 bases at V and 8 bases at J, with 11 bases in the middle. The CDR3 spans 13 residues. The CDR3 sequence: CASSVVEGLGYTF. As DNA, the CDR3 is TGTGCCAGCAGCGTAGTTGAAGGGCTCGGCTACACCTTC.

The chain has TRBV11-3 and TRBJ2-5; the match to TRBD2 covers 7 bases. The junction had 14 bases not matched to a gene; V was cut back by 5 bases and J by 2 bases. The germline CDR1 and CDR2 sequences are SGHNT and YENEEA. The CDR3 totals 17 residues. Here the CDR3 reads CASSASPPGGWQETQYF. The CDR3 bases are TGTGCCAGCAGCGCTAGCCCCCCGGGGGGTTGGCAAGAGACCCAGTACTTC.

The table lists this clonotype with a few counts. This sequence joins TRBV7-9 and TRBJ1-5, with D hard to call. CDR3 length equals 15 residues. Germline loops: CDR1 SEHNR, CDR2 FQNEAQ (reference sequence). Trimming took 4 bases from V and 3 from J, leaving 13 bases between them. The CDR3 DNA is TGTGCCAGCAGCTCATCCGACGGACTCAATCAGCCCCAGCATTTT. It specifies CASSSSDGLNQPQHF. The full variable domain, with the rest looked up from reference TRBV7-9 and TRBJ1-5, is DTGVSQNPRHKITKRGQNVTFRCDPISEHNRLYWYRQTLGQGPEFLTYFQNEAQLEKSRLLSDRFSAERPKGSFSTLEIQRTEQGDSAMYLCASSSSDGLNQPQHFGDGTRLSIL.

This clonotype was seen a few times. The genes are TRBV7-8 and TRBJ1-6; no definite D call. The CDR3 is 15 amino acids. Trimming pared 0 bases from V and 8 bases from J, leaving 11 bases between. Germline CDR1 is SGHVS and CDR2 is FQNEAQ. CDR3 DNA sequence: TGTGCCAGCAGCTTAGCGGCTCCGGGCCATTCACCCCTCCACTTT. Its protein product is CASSLAAPGHSPLHF.

This clonotype has just a few counts. The chain uses TRBV29-1 and TRBJ2-5, with 11 bases aligning to TRBD2. J gave up 1 base and V 7 bases, and 8 bases lay outside the gene matches. Germline V gene lookup returns CDR1 SQVTM and CDR2 ANQGSEA. The CDR3 loop spans 15 amino acids. CDR3 nucleotides: TGCAGCGGTTCCACCGGGACTAGCGGCCAAGAGACCCAGTACTTC. As protein: CSGSTGTSGQETQYF.

This clonotype was detected a few times. The V call is TRBV20-1, the J call TRBJ1-2; 7 bases are a match to TRBD1. Germline V lookup: CDR1 DFQATT, CDR2 SNEGSKA (reference sequence). The V segment lost 2 bases and the J segment 6 bases; nucleotides outside the gene matches: 3. CDR3 length equals 12 residues. CDR3 loop: CSARIQGNGYTF. The CDR3 DNA is TGCAGTGCTAGAATACAGGGGAATGGCTACACCTTC.

The table lists this clonotype with many counts. The junction departs from the called germline gene at one end, perhaps through a read error. The V call is TRBV5-1, the J call TRBJ1-1, with a tentative D call TRBD1 (6 bases). Germline-derived CDR1 and CDR2 are SGHRS and YFSETQ. The CDR3 length is 14 residues. As DNA, the CDR3 is TGTGCCAGCAGCTTAGGGGGGGTGGACACTGAAGCTTTCTTT. Translating it yields CASSLGGVDTEAFF. The full variable domain, with the rest looked up from reference TRBV5-1 and TRBJ1-1, is KAGVTQTPRYLIKTRGQQVTLSCSPISGHRSVSWYQQTPGQGLQFLFEYFSETQRNKGNFPGRFSGRQFSNSRSEMNVSTLELGDSALYLCASSLGGVDTEAFFGQGTRLTVV.

This clonotype occurred once. With a much larger clone just one base away, this may be a read error. This chain links TRBV2 with TRBJ1-5; TRBD1 might be the D (6 bases). The CDR3 extends over 16 amino acids. Germline V gives CDR1 SNHLY, CDR2 FYNNEI. CDR3 sequence: CASSARGGDSDQPQHF. The CDR3 DNA reads as TGTGCCAGCAGTGCCAGGGGCGGGGATAGCGATCAGCCCCAGCATTTT. The whole variable domain, remainder taken from reference TRBV2 and TRBJ1-5, is EPEVTQTPSHQVTQMGQEVILRCVPISNHLYFYWYRQILGQKVEFLVSFYNNEISEKSEIFDDQFSVERPDGSNFTLKIRSTKLEDSAMYFCASSARGGDSDQPQHFGDGTRLSIL.

DNA of the CDR3: TGCGCCAGCAGCTTGGCCAAGACAGGGTGGGATGAGACCCAGTACTTC. Its protein product is CASSLAKTGWDETQYF. This chain connects TRBV5-1 to TRBJ2-5, with 7 positions matching TRBD1. J was trimmed by 5 bases and V by 0 bases; bases with no gene match: 10. The CDR3 sequence is 16 residues long. The germline V gene encodes CDR1 SGHRS and CDR2 YFSETQ.

J is TRBJ1-2 and V is TRBV9; no clear D. This CDR3 is 12 amino acids long. V lost 3 bases, J lost 3 bases, and 6 bases lay in between. CDR1 is SGDLS, CDR2 YYNGEE, per germline. This CDR3 reads CASSGVDYGYTF. The DNA of the CDR3 is TGTGCCAGCAGCGGCGTGGACTATGGCTACACCTTC.

The chain joins TRBV20-1 to TRBJ1-4; maybe TRBD1 (6 bases). The CDR3 runs to 15 residues. The germline V gene encodes CDR1 DFQATT and CDR2 SNEGSKA (reference sequence). With 0 bases removed from V and 7 bases from J, the gap between germline ends came to 15 bases. CDR3 nucleotide sequence: TGCAGTGCTAGAGAGACAGGCTCCGGGGGTGAAAAACTGTTTTTT. This encodes CSARETGSGGEKLFF.

The rearrangement joins TRBV19 to TRBJ2-4, with 8 positions matching TRBD2. The CDR3 covers 15 residues. Trimming took 4 bases from V and 7 from J; bases not matched to a gene: 9. The V gene's germline CDR1 is LNHDA and CDR2 SQIVND (reference sequence). The CDR3 sequence is CASSNPGLGRNIQYF. For the CDR3, the DNA is TGTGCCAGTAGTAACCCGGGACTAGGGCGGAACATTCAGTACTTC.

The genes are TRBV20-1 and TRBJ2-7, with 8 nucleotides matching TRBD2. Trimming removed 1 base from V and 3 bases from J; junction bases left unmatched: 14. The CDR3 loop spans 17 amino acids. Per the germline V gene, CDR1 is DFQATT and CDR2 is SNEGSKA (reference sequence). CDR3 protein: CSARGELRSGSRYEQYF. The DNA for the CDR3 is TGCAGTGCTAGAGGTGAGCTACGGAGCGGGAGTCGCTACGAGCAGTACTTC.

This clonotype has a count of ten or more. This rearrangement joins TRBV28 to TRBJ1-1, with 9 nucleotides matching TRBD1. Germline V gene data show CDR1 as MDHEN and CDR2 as SYDVKM. After removal of 4 bases from V and 3 bases from J, the junction contained 6 bases not matched to a gene. The length of the CDR3 is 15 residues. The CDR3, as DNA: TGTGCCAGCAGTTCGGGGACAGGGAGATACACTGAAGCTTTCTTT. Translating it yields CASSSGTGRYTEAFF. Using reference TRBV28 and TRBJ1-1 for the parts outside the CDR3, the full variable domain is DVKVTQSSRYLVKRTGEKVFLECVQDMDHENMFWYRQDPGLGLRLIYFSYDVKMKEKGDIPEGYSVSREKKERFSLILESASTNQTSMYLCASSSGTGRYTEAFFGQGTRLTVV.

This clonotype was detected a few times. The CDR3 loop reads CASSLGPNRYEQYF. The CDR3 nucleotides read TGTGCCAGCAGCTTAGGGCCGAACCGCTACGAGCAGTACTTC. V and J are TRBV11-2 and TRBJ2-7; no clear D. Germline V lookup: CDR1 SGHAT, CDR2 FQNNGV. This CDR3 spans 14 amino acids. V lost 1 base, J lost 3 bases, and 10 bases lay in between.

The V gene is TRBV30, the J gene TRBJ1-6, with D possibly matching TRBD1 (6 bases). CDR3 length equals 15 residues. The germline V gene encodes CDR1 GTSNPN and CDR2 SVGIG (reference sequence). V dropped 1 base and J dropped 3 bases, with 10 bases sitting between them. The CDR3 nucleotides are TGTGCCTGGAGTGGGGGGACACTCTATAATTCACCCCTCCACTTT. It codes for CAWSGGTLYNSPLHF.

This clonotype was counted a few times. This chain joins TRBV6-1 and TRBJ2-7; possibly TRBD1 for D (5 bases). The CDR3 has 14 residues. Deletions cut 5 bases from V and 2 bases from J, with 13 bases between. Germline assignment: CDR1 MNHNS and CDR2 SASEGT. The CDR3 reads CASSPAGLPYEQYF. The CDR3 nucleotides read TGTGCCAGCAGTCCCGCAGGGTTACCCTACGAGCAGTACTTC.

V gene TRBV18 combines with J gene TRBJ1-5; D is unresolved. Germline V gene sequence: CDR1 KGHSH, CDR2 LQKENI. With 5 bases removed from V and 6 bases from J, the gap between germline ends came to 14 bases. The CDR3 extends over 14 amino acids. In DNA form, the CDR3 reads TGTGCCAGCTCAACAGACCGTTGGGCTCAGCCCCAGCATTTT. It codes for CASSTDRWAQPQHF.